This section outlines one T cell receptor beta chain sequence together with its context. The CDR3 length is 14 residues. Trimming cost V 8 bases and J 8 bases, with 18 bases left between them. CDR1 is MDHEN and CDR2 is SYDVKM in the germline V gene. Every donor provided 7.5 to 10 milliliters of peripheral blood. These data belong to a study of blood T cells in healthy people across ages. Alongside a J-beta primer mix, a sample-barcoded 5' primer served in a second PCR lasting about 7 to 11 cycles. Through a template-switch adaptor with 12 random nucleotides, each cDNA molecule received a tag. Each CDR3 protein is one row after TCRdb ran MiXCR on the 5' RACE reads. This sample yields some 760,000 distinct CDR3 sequences, of which roughly 25% are seen a single time; 9.4% belongs to the top ten. This same sample was also taken into another study, of T cells of mothers and their children. Turning to that study: Roughly 2.8 million TCR beta reads per child versus over 10 million per mother.

The sequence was collected from a boy aged 5-17 years in good health. The rearrangement uses TRBV28 and TRBJ1-4, with D maybe TRBD1 (6 bases). Specimen: blood. CDR3 region: CASRRRGAGEKLFF. The CDR3 nucleotides read TGTGCCAGCCGCAGGCGGGGGGCAGGAGAAAAACTGTTTTTT.